These 14 T cell receptor beta chains were sequenced from one sample in a study of CD8+ T cells in alopecia areata. The treatment is: oral pan-JAK inhibitor, 5-10 mg twice daily. Reverse transcription of extracted RNA yielded cDNA, which provided the sequencing template. Data came from immunoSEQ multiplex PCR; TCRdb stores just in-frame clones and leaves some out. This table has about 180,000 clones, around half appearing once. Sequenced here: CD8+ T cells sorted from blood, sampled at week 24, from a patient treated with tofacitinib. These receptors originate from a human donor with alopecia areata.

Concerning this clone itself: At one end, the junction sequence differs from germline, possibly due to a read error. The V and J genes are TRBV13 and TRBJ1-5; D uncertain. Germline CDR1 is PRHDT and CDR2 is FYEKMQ (reference sequence). This CDR3 region has 12 residues. CDR3 sequence (DNA): TGTGCCAGCAGCTTAGGAGGTCAGCCCCAGCAGTTT. Translating it yields CASSLGGQPQQF.

This clone came up a few times. The chain carries TRBV25-1 and TRBJ1-6; D is ambiguous. The V end lost 4 bases, the J end lost 0 bases, and 7 bases lay between the germline ends. Germline loops: CDR1 MGHDK, CDR2 SYGVNS. CDR3 length equals 15 residues. CDR3 coding DNA: TGTGCCAGCAGTGTGGGGAGCTCCTATAATTCACCCCTCCACTTT. The encoded protein is CASSVGSSYNSPLHF.

About this clone: Other DNA sequences from this sample encode an identical CDR3 as well. V usage is TRBV15 and J usage is TRBJ1-2; D may be TRBD1 (5 bases). The CDR3 is 15 residues long. Germline values: CDR1 LNHNV, CDR2 YYDKDF (reference sequence). V dropped 9 bases and J dropped 3 bases, with 20 bases sitting between them. The CDR3 is CATSPAGGTDYGYTF. CDR3 nucleotide sequence: TGTGCCACTTCGCCGGCCGGGGGGACCGACTATGGCTACACCTTC. Drawing the rest from reference TRBV15 and TRBJ1-2, the complete variable domain is DAMVIQNPRYQVTQFGKPVTLSCSQTLNHNVMYWYQQKSSQAPKLLFHYYDKDFNNEADTPDNFQSRRPNTSFCFLDIRSPGLGDTAMYLCATSPAGGTDYGYTFGSGTRLTVV.

The chain links TRBV13 to TRBJ1-1; tentative D call: TRBD1 (5 bases). The CDR3 is 15 amino acids. Trimming shortened V by 6 bases and J by 3 bases, and 17 bases separated the two germline ends. Germline CDR1 and CDR2: PRHDT and FYEKMQ (reference sequence). The CDR3 sequence: CASSPSPPGHTEAFF. The CDR3 nucleotides read TGTGCCAGCAGTCCTTCCCCCCCAGGGCACACTGAAGCTTTCTTT.

The rearrangement links TRBV27 to TRBJ1-5; 7 bases are shared with TRBD1. Per the germline V gene, CDR1 is MNHEY and CDR2 is SMNVEV (reference sequence). V was clipped by 6 bases and J by 0 bases; unmatched bases: 5. The length of the CDR3 is 15 residues. CDR3 sequence (DNA): TGTGCCAGCAGGCAGGGACAGAATAGCAATCAGCCCCAGCATTTT. This encodes CASRQGQNSNQPQHF.

The sample holds a few counts of this clone. The genes are TRBV6-5 and TRBJ1-1; D ambiguous. Trimming removed 6 bases at V and 7 bases at J, with 12 bases between. Per the germline V gene, CDR1 is MNHEY and CDR2 is SVGAGI. This CDR3 has 12 residues. The chain's CDR3 is CASRSPLYEAFF. In nucleotides, the CDR3 is TGTGCCAGCAGGTCCCCCCTTTATGAAGCTTTCTTT.

This clone occurred once. The chain links TRBV18 to TRBJ1-1; D ambiguous. With 1 base removed from V and 1 base from J, the gap between germline ends came to 10 bases. CDR3 length: 15 amino acids. Germline loops: CDR1 KGHSH, CDR2 LQKENI. The CDR3 loop reads CASSPRADPNTEAFF. CDR3 DNA sequence: TGTGCCAGCTCACCACGGGCGGACCCGAACACTGAAGCTTTCTTT.

This rearrangement joins TRBV6-5 to TRBJ2-3; D might be TRBD1 (5 bases). V gave up 6 bases and J gave up 2 bases, with 9 bases separating them. The CDR3 totals 13 residues. Germline V CDR1 and CDR2: MNHEY, SVGAGI. CDR3 amino acids: CASSTTVTDTQYF. In nucleotides, the CDR3 is TGTGCCAGCAGCACGACAGTCACAGATACGCAGTATTTT.

The genes are TRBV6-5 and TRBJ1-1; TRBD1 is a possible D gene (5 bases). The CDR3 is 14 amino acids. Between the trimmed V and J ends, which lost 6 bases and 4 bases, there was a span of 15 bases. Germline lookup yields CDR1 MNHEY and CDR2 SVGAGI. The CDR3 nucleotides read TGTGCCAGCAGCATCACAGGATCCGCCACTGAAGCTTTCTTT. Residues: CASSITGSATEAFF.

This clone has more than one count but fewer than ten. The rearrangement links TRBV14 to TRBJ2-3, with TRBD1 matching 7 bases. CDR3 length: 13 residues. The germline V gene encodes CDR1 SGHDN and CDR2 FVKESK. Germline trimming cut 9 bases from V and 3 bases from J; bases unmatched to any gene: 6. The CDR3 DNA follows: TGTGCCAGTAAGGTACAGGGGACAGATACGCAGTATTTT. Its protein is CASKVQGTDTQYF.

In nucleotides, the CDR3 is TGTGCCAGCAGCTTAGCGGGGAACAGGGATGAGCAGTTCTTC. Protein: CASSLAGNRDEQFF. This chain links TRBV11-1 with TRBJ2-1; perhaps TRBD1 as D (6 bases). Germline CDR1 SGHAT, CDR2 FQDESV (reference sequence). The CDR3 covers 14 residues. Trimming took off 0 bases at V and 8 bases at J, with 11 bases between the two ends.

The rearrangement uses TRBV4-3 and TRBJ2-5, with D hard to call. The CDR3 sequence is 15 residues long. Trimming removed 0 bases at V and 1 base at J, with 9 bases between. The V gene's germline CDR1 is LGHNA and CDR2 YSLEER. The CDR3 sequence is CASSQDAGVQETQYF. Written as DNA, the CDR3 is TGCGCCAGCAGCCAAGATGCAGGCGTCCAAGAGACCCAGTACTTC.

The chain has TRBV27 and TRBJ2-3; 8 bases are a match to TRBD2. J lost 9 bases, V lost 6 bases, and 2 bases had no gene match. Germline V lookup: CDR1 MNHEY, CDR2 SMNVEV (reference sequence). This CDR3 spans 11 amino acids. The CDR3 reads CASSASGTQYF. CDR3 nucleotides: TGTGCCAGCAGCGCTAGCGGGACGCAGTATTTT.

V and J are TRBV6-5 and TRBJ1-2; the D gene is possibly TRBD1 (5 bases). CDR3 length: 15 residues. With 6 bases removed from V and 4 bases from J, the gap between germline ends came to 18 bases. Germline CDR1 is MNHEY and CDR2 is SVGAGI. The CDR3 loop reads CASSPSRQGPYGYTF. In DNA form, the CDR3 reads TGTGCCAGCAGCCCGTCAAGGCAGGGTCCCTATGGCTACACCTTC.